The T cell receptor (beta chain) described here comes from a study of identical twins. This clonotype was counted ten times or more. Its antigen remains unknown. In germline, CDR1 is SEHNR, CDR2 FQNEAQ (reference sequence). The V gene lost 1 base and the J gene lost 2 bases, with 6 bases spanning the gap. The CDR3 covers 14 residues. cDNA carried unique molecular identifiers, and a universal primer site was added by template switching. A single record per CDR3 protein comes from TCRdb applying MiXCR to the 5' RACE reads. Found here are approximately 150,000 distinct CDR3 sequences, around 3.4% of them singletons; the top ten hold around 8.1%. General study findings and limits: Zero-insertion analyses might be partly confounded by invariant T cells like MAIT and iNKT. Cross-sectional statistical analysis was relied on for the conclusions, without the same donors being followed.

The chain uses TRBV7-9 and TRBJ2-1; D remains ambiguous. The sequence came from a man between 18 and 35 years old in good health. Sequencing input: memory T cells sorted from blood. The CDR3 region has the DNA TGTGCCAGCAGCTTAGTAGGGCCCTACAATGAGCAGTTCTTC. Protein sequence: CASSLVGPYNEQFF.